This is a list of T cell receptor beta chains from one sample in a study of blood T cell repertoires in COVID-19. The table came from immunoSEQ multiplex PCR; TCRdb's copy has only in-frame clones and leaves some out. Counted here are some 170,000 clones, around 85% occurring once; the ten biggest clones make up approximately 10%. Sequenced sample: peripheral blood. These receptors all come from a man aged 55 to 70 with active or convalescent COVID-19. Each CDR3 is given with its conserved first and last residue. The size field is filled for only some rows; it gives once, few, many or a size class.

V gene	J gene	clone size	CDR3 protein
TRBV11-2	TRBJ2-5	-	CASSLTAVAGRETQYF
TRBV24-1	TRBJ1-4	-	CATSDSGTGDEKLFF
TRBV2	TRBJ1-1	few	CASSEARQGWGFGTEAFF
TRBV11-2	TRBJ2-5	-	CASSLDSAQTETQYF
TRBV7-9	TRBJ2-2	few	CASSQGTDAGELFF
TRBV15	TRBJ1-3	-	CATSKRVDSGNTIYF
TRBV7-6	TRBJ2-1	-	CASSLQAGGPGSSYNEQFF
TRBV7-8	TRBJ2-3	-	CASSLELRGDTDTQYF
TRBV23-1	TRBJ1-1	many	CASSHYMDRGPTEAFF
TRBV18	TRBJ1-3	-	CASSPAKTDVSGNTIYF
TRBV2	TRBJ1-5	-	CASSPGQGFYSNQPQHF
TRBV6-5	TRBJ1-1	few	CASSRHSEKAFF
TRBV16	TRBJ2-1	-	CASSPPGSGRVGEQFF
TRBV3-1/TRBV3-2	TRBJ2-1	few	CASRITSGGNEQFF
TRBV9	TRBJ1-2	-	CASSGVDRGGGYTF
TRBV6-5	TRBJ1-1	-	CASTPGGATEAFF
TRBV27	TRBJ2-7	-	CASSSQDLAYEQYF
TRBV7-2	TRBJ2-2	-	CASSLVGAGVTGELFF
TRBV27	TRBJ1-6	few	CASSLASSYNSPLHF
TRBV24-1	TRBJ2-7	-	CATSDSGLAGVYEQYF
TRBV6-5	TRBJ2-2	-	CASSMRVSAGELFF
TRBV7-2	TRBJ2-3	-	CASSTTPTSGKGTDTQYF
TRBV5-4	TRBJ2-3	-	CASAPGREGKTDTQYF
TRBV27	TRBJ2-7	-	CASSFYPPLTGGGYEQYF
TRBV5-1	TRBJ1-1	-	CASSLGDRGLNPLNRDTEAFF
TRBV13	TRBJ1-2	-	CASSTYTGGPGGGYTF